This T cell receptor (beta chain) is from a study of metastatic and nonmetastatic thyroid tumors. The wider study: Across peripheral blood and tumor or nodule tissue samples taken from malignant and benign thyroid patients, the repertoires were compared with one another.

A word on this clone: Antigen unknown.

J was trimmed by 3 bases and V by 4 bases; bases with no gene match: 10. The length of the CDR3 is 17 residues. Germline CDR1 reads MDHEN; CDR2 reads SYDVKM. Prior to thyroid surgery, none of the patients had received any treatment. Whole-study results and caveats: Benign nodules reportedly had significantly lower TCR beta diversity than malignant thyroid tumors in blood and tumor.

Authors' processing steps: Variation in CDR3 across clinicopathological groups served as the basis for constructing a distant-metastasis classifier in papillary thyroid cancer. Using MiXCR, TCRdb reanalyzed the PCR reads. These V and J calls originate from TCRdb's pipeline instead of the authors' own analysis. The data show about 33,000 clones, around 17% seen once. The specimen sequenced was blood. The source of this sequence is a male donor with papillary thyroid cancer or a benign thyroid nodule (not recorded which). Some clones in this sample may be carry-over from other donors' samples. This chain joins TRBV28 and TRBJ1-2, with 11 positions matching TRBD1. CDR3 nucleotide sequence: TGTGCCAGCAGTTCTGGCGGTTCGGGACAGGGGGACTATGGCTACACCTTC. It translates to CASSSGGSGQGDYGYTF.